Listed below are T cell receptor beta chains from one sample, sequenced in a study of T-cell memory formation after mild COVID-19. TCRdb reanalysed the 5' RACE reads using MiXCR and keeps one entry per CDR3 protein. This sample yields about 300,000 distinct CDR3 sequences, of which approximately 19% are seen a single time; roughly 20% belongs to the top ten. Specimen: PBMCs or a T cell subset sorted from them (not recorded which). The receptor set was obtained from a man aged 18 to 35 who had mild COVID-19 (a few samples of this study predate the infection). Cell type and time point are not known. The CDR3 runs from the conserved cysteine through the conserved F or W. D genes are given only for firm matches. Not every row has a clone size; where given, it reads once, few, many or a size class.

J: TRBJ2-3
size: NA
V: TRBV14
D: NA
DNA: TGTGCCAGCAGCCGGGGCGGGACGAGAGATACGCAGTATTTT
CDR3: CASSRGGTRDTQYF

J: TRBJ1-2
size: NA
V: TRBV13
D: TRBD1
DNA: TGTGCCAGCAGCCCCAGGACAGGATCTAACTATGGCTACACCTTC
CDR3: CASSPRTGSNYGYTF

J: TRBJ1-4
size: NA
V: TRBV5-1
D: TRBD1
DNA: TGCGCCAGCAGTAGGACAGGGGGCGTTGAAAAACTGTTTTTT
CDR3: CASSRTGGVEKLFF

J: TRBJ2-1
size: many
V: TRBV5-1
D: NA
DNA: TGCGCCAGCAGCTTGGGTGGGGGGCAGAATGAGCAGTTCTTC
CDR3: CASSLGGGQNEQFF

J: TRBJ2-1
size: few
V: TRBV7-9
D: NA
DNA: TGTGCCAGCAGCCTCACGGAGTTTACCTACAATGAGCAGTTCTTC
CDR3: CASSLTEFTYNEQFF

J: TRBJ1-2
size: few
V: TRBV7-9
D: TRBD1
DNA: TGTGCCAGCAGCTCCATATTGACGGGACAGGTTTATGGCTACACCTTC
CDR3: CASSSILTGQVYGYTF

J: TRBJ2-1
size: few
V: TRBV7-2
D: NA
DNA: TGTGCCAGCAGCCCACGACTGAACAATGAGCAGTTCTTC
CDR3: CASSPRLNNEQFF

J: TRBJ1-1
size: few
V: TRBV10-1
D: NA
DNA: TGCGCCAGCCCTGCGCGGCAGAACACTGAAGCTTTCTTT
CDR3: CASPARQNTEAFF

J: TRBJ1-2
size: many
V: TRBV24-1
D: NA
DNA: TGTGCCACCAGTGATCTCGACAGTCGCTATGGCTACACCTTC
CDR3: CATSDLDSRYGYTF

J: TRBJ1-1
size: many
V: TRBV12-3/TRBV12-4
D: NA
DNA: TGTGCCAGCAGTTGGGCGAACACTGAAGCTTTCTTT
CDR3: CASSWANTEAFF

J: TRBJ2-7
size: NA
V: TRBV4-3
D: NA
DNA: TGCGCCAGCAGCCAAGATAGTAGGAATTCCTACGAGCAGTACTTC
CDR3: CASSQDSRNSYEQYF

J: TRBJ2-2
size: few
V: TRBV7-2
D: NA
DNA: TGTGCCAGCAGCTGGGCAGGGGCCGGAACCGGGGAGCTGTTTTTT
CDR3: CASSWAGAGTGELFF

J: TRBJ2-3
size: NA
V: TRBV20-1
D: NA
DNA: TGCAGTGCCGCCGGGACTGCTCATACGCAGTATTTT
CDR3: CSAAGTAHTQYF

J: TRBJ2-5
size: NA
V: TRBV10-3
D: NA
DNA: TGTGCCAGCAGAAGTACGGACAGACAAGAGACCCAGTACTTC
CDR3: CASRSTDRQETQYF

J: TRBJ1-2
size: NA
V: TRBV5-6
D: NA
DNA: TGTGCCAGCAGACTCCGTTCCGGGATCTTCTATGGCTACACCTTC
CDR3: CASRLRSGIFYGYTF

J: TRBJ2-3
size: few
V: TRBV6-5
D: TRBD2
DNA: TGTGCCAGCAGTTACTCGCGGGGGGGCCGGGATACGCAGTATTTT
CDR3: CASSYSRGGRDTQYF

J: TRBJ2-1
size: NA
V: TRBV4-3
D: TRBD1
DNA: TGCGCCAGCAGCCAAGATCGAGGGGGCCGGCGGAATGAGCAGTTCTTC
CDR3: CASSQDRGGRRNEQFF

J: TRBJ1-1
size: NA
V: TRBV5-1
D: NA
DNA: TGCGCCAGCAGCCCTGAAGTGAACACTGAAGCTTTCTTT
CDR3: CASSPEVNTEAFF